This TCR beta chain was captured by sequencing in a study of cytomegalovirus exposure and HLA in healthy donors listed by TCRdb under 2017. The study in broad terms: According to a later analysis, the roughly 130 validation repertoires were produced on the same platform as the approximately 610 repertoires of the first cohort. To predict cytomegalovirus infection status, the study combined high-throughput TCR immunosequencing, statistical association of individual TCRs with disease status, and machine learning. Along with the approximately 650-subject first cohort, a separate validation cohort of over a hundred different subjects was used. The study was designed to test whether signatures of past pathogen exposure could be identified by cataloging public T cell receptors. Overall study results and their limits: Cytomegalovirus status was reported to be diagnosed by the classifier with high specificity and sensitivity in both the original and validation cohorts. In a later analysis, TCRs clustered in the first cohort were found to also tend to co-occur in the roughly 120 validation repertoires, with approximately 94% of cluster scores above 0. Most TCR sequences were observed very rarely across donors, whereas some public TCRs were present in many individuals. In vitro tests confirmed that a few of the cytomegalovirus-associated TCR beta chains recognize cytomegalovirus antigens. The study listed 150 to 200 TCR beta chains as associated with cytomegalovirus. The authors suggested that the approach could potentially be extended to other disease states and immunological phenotypes. A later analysis had no HLA typing for the validation cohort, so co-occurrence there was scored across all 110 or so repertoires.

Of note for this clone: Its specific antigen is unknown. Per-base quality was not reported, and no clone a single base away is much larger than it.

The protocol used for the library was the immunoSEQ multiplex PCR assay. From the authors' description of their analysis: A statistical classification framework was built for diagnosing cytomegalovirus status from the catalog of TCR beta chain sequences. TCRdb stores this immuneACCESS table with in-frame sequences only. Part of the clones is absent; in the studies checked, under half of the shortfall reflects unresolved V genes, and no reason is known for the rest. That table is the source of V, J and clone size, and D and trimming were worked out from the DNA. Counted in this sample were 260,000 or so clones; about 83% of them appeared once. The leading ten clones occupy 2.6% of the sample. Donors formed part of the validation cohort, which comprised 120 subjects and was distinct from the first cohort of several hundred subjects. The germline V gene (reference sequence) sets CDR1 to MNHNY and CDR2 to SVGAGI. Germline trimming amounts to 6 bases on V and 7 bases on J, with 5 as the count of junction bases outside the gene matches. The CDR3 starts with the cysteine, ends with the phenylalanine, and has 13 residues. The entry retains the CDR3 DNA only, 39 bases that are in frame from base 1.

The source is a man between 18 and 35 years old in good health and CMV-seronegative. The chain couples TRBV6-6 to TRBJ1-1, and 10 junction bases match TRBD1. Sequences were obtained from PBMCs. The CDR3 reads CASRGDRGLEAFF. At the DNA level, the sequence is TGTGCCAGCAGGGGTGACAGGGGGCTTGAAGCTTTCTTT.